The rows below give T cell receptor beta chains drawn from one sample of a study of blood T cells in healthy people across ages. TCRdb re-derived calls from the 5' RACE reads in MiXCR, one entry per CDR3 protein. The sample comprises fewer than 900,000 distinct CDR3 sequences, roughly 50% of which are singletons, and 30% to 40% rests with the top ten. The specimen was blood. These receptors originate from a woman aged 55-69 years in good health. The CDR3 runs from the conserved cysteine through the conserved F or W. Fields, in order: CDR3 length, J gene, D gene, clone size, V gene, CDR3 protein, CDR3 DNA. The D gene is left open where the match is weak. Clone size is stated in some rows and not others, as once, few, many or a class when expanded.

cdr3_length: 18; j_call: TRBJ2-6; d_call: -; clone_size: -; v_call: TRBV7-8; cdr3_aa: CASSLKGTSTSGANVLTF; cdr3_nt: TGTGCCAGCAGCTTAAAAGGTACCAGTACCTCTGGGGCCAACGTCCTGACTTTC
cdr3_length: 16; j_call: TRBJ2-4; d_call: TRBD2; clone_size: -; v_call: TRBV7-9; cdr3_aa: CASSLALTSGRGEQYF; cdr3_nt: TGTGCCAGCAGCTTAGCATTGACTAGCGGGAGAGGGGAGCAGTACTTC
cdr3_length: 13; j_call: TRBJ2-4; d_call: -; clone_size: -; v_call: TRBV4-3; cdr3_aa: CASSQVGGLDKYF; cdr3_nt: TGCGCCAGCAGCCAAGTTGGGGGCTTGGATAAGTACTTC
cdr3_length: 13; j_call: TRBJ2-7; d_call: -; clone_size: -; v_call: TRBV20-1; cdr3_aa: CSPGRGNSYEQYF; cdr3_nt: TGTTCCCCTGGGCGGGGAAACTCCTACGAGCAGTACTTC
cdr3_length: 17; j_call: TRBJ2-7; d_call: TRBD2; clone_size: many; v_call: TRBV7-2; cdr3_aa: CASSLGGLAANSYEQYF; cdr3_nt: TGTGCCAGCAGCTTAGGGGGACTAGCGGCAAATTCCTACGAGCAGTACTTC
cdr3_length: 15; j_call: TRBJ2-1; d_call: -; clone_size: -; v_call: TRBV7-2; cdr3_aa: CACSPRGVAGREQFF; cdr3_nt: TGTGCCTGCAGCCCGAGGGGGGTAGCAGGCAGGGAGCAGTTCTTC
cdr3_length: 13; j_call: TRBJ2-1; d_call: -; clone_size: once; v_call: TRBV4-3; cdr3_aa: CASSQASYNEQFF; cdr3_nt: TGCGCCAGCAGCCAAGCTAGCTACAATGAGCAGTTCTTC
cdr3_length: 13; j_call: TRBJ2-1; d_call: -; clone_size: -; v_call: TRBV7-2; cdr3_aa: CAGRAPQDNEQFF; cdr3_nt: TGTGCCGGCCGCGCACCACAAGACAATGAGCAGTTCTTC
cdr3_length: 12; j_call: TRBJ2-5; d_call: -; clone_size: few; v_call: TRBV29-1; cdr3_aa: CSVASGVETQYF; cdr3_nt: TGCAGCGTTGCCTCAGGAGTGGAGACCCAGTACTTC
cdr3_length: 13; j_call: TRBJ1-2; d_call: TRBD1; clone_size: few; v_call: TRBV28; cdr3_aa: CASLRDRNYGYTF; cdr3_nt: TGTGCCAGCCTCCGGGACAGAAACTATGGCTACACCTTC
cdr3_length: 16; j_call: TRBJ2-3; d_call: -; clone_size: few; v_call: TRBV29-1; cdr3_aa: CSVEAGPGIRTDTQYF; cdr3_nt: TGCAGCGTTGAAGCCGGACCGGGGATTCGCACAGATACGCAGTATTTT
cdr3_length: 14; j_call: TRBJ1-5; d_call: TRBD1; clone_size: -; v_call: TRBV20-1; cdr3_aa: CSARDSTSNQPQHF; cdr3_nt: TGCAGTGCCCGGGACAGTACCTCCAATCAGCCCCAGCATTTT
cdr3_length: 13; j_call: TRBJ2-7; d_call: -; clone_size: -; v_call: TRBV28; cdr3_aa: CASSLVGFYEQYF; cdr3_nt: TGTGCCAGCAGTTTAGTAGGGTTTTACGAGCAGTACTTC
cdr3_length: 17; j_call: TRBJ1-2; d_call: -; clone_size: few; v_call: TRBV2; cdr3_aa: CASKRGRDTNDNYGYTF; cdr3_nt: TGTGCCAGCAAAAGGGGTCGGGACACCAACGATAACTATGGCTACACCTTC
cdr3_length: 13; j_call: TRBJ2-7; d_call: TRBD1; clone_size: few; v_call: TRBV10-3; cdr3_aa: CAISGTGAYEQYF; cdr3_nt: TGTGCCATCTCCGGGACAGGGGCCTACGAGCAGTACTTC
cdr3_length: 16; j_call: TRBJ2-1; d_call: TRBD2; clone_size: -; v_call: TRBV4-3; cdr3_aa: CASRPAGGSSYNEQFF; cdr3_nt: TGCGCCAGCAGACCGGCGGGGGGGAGCTCCTACAATGAGCAGTTCTTC
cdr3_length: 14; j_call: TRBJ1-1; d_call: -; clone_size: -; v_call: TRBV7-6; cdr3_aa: CASSTSRGPPGAFF; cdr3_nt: TGTGCCAGCAGCACAAGCCGGGGCCCACCGGGCGCTTTCTTT
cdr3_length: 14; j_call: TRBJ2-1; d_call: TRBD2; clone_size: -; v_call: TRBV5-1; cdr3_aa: CASKREGGLGRQFF; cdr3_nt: TGCGCCAGCAAGCGGGAGGGGGGGTTAGGGCGACAGTTCTTC
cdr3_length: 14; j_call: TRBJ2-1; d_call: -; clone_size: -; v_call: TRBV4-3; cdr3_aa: CASSQDGVFGEQFF; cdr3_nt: TGCGCCAGCAGCCAAGACGGTGTTTTCGGGGAGCAGTTCTTC
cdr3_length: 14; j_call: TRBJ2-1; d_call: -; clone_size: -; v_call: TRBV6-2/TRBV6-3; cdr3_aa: CASSPPSFYNEQFF; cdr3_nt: TGTGCCAGCAGTCCCCCATCCTTCTACAATGAGCAGTTCTTC
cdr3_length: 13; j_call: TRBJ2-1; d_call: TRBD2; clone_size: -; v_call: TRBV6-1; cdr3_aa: CASTEREWNEQFF; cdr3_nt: TGTGCCAGCACCGAGCGGGAGTGGAATGAGCAGTTCTTC
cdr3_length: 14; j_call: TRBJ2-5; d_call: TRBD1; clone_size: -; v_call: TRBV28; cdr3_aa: CVSSRQGTRETQYF; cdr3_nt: TGTGTCAGCAGTCGACAGGGGACAAGGGAGACCCAGTACTTC
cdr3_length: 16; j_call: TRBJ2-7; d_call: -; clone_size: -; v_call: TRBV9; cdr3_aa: CASSVAGRESYNEQYF; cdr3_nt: TGTGCCAGCAGCGTAGCGGGTCGGGAGTCCTACAATGAGCAGTACTTC
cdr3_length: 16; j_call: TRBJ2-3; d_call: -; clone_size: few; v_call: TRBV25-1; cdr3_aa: CASSEYWDRGTDTQYF; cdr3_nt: TGTGCCAGCAGTGAATATTGGGACCGAGGCACAGATACGCAGTATTTT
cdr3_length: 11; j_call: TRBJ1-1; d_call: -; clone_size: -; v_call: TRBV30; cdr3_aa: CACLPGTEAFF; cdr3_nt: TGTGCCTGCCTACCCGGCACTGAAGCTTTCTTT
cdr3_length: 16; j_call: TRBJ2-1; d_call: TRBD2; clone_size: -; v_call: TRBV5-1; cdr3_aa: CASSIGTSGRANEQFF; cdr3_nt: TGCGCCAGCAGCATCGGGACTAGCGGGAGGGCCAATGAGCAGTTCTTC
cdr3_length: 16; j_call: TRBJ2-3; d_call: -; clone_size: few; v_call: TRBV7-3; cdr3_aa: CASSGRGLGSTDTQYF; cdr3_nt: TGTGCCAGCAGCGGGCGGGGCCTCGGCTCCACAGATACGCAGTATTTT
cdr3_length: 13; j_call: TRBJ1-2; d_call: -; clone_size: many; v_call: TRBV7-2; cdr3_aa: CASSRLVWYGYTF; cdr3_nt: TGTGCCAGCAGTCGGTTAGTATGGTATGGCTACACCTTC
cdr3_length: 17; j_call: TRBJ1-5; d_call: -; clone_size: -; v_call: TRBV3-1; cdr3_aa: CASSPGGGAGFNQPQHF; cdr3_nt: TGTGCCAGCAGCCCTGGAGGGGGGGCGGGATTCAATCAGCCCCAGCATTTT
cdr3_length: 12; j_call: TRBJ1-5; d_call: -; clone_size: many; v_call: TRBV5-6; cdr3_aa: CASSFVDQPQHF; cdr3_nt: TGTGCCAGCAGCTTTGTGGATCAGCCCCAGCATTTT
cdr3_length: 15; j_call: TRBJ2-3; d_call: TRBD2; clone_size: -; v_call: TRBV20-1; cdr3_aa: CSARHLAGDLGTQYF; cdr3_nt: TGCAGTGCTAGACATCTAGCGGGAGACCTCGGGACGCAGTATTTT
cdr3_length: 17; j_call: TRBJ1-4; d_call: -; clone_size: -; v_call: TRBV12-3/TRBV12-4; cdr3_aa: CASSLGAGTATNEKLFF; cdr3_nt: TGTGCCAGCAGTTTAGGGGCAGGGACCGCAACTAATGAAAAACTGTTTTTT
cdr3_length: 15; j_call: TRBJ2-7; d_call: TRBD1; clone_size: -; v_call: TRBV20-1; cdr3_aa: CSASPGTGTLYEQYF; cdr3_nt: TGCAGTGCTAGTCCCGGGACAGGGACACTCTACGAGCAGTACTTC
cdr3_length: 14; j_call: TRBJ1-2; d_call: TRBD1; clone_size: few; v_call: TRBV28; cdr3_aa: CASSLFRQGDGYTF; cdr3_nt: TGTGCCAGCAGTTTATTCCGACAGGGGGACGGCTACACCTTC
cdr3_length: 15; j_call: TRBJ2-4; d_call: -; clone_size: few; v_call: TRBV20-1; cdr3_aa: CSANQGLAIGSLQYF; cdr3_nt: TGCAGTGCTAATCAGGGATTGGCGATAGGGTCTCTTCAGTACTTC
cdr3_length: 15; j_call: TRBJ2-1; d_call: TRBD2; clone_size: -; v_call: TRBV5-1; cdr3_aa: CASSLEGRAGHEQFF; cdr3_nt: TGCGCCAGCAGCTTGGAAGGGAGGGCCGGACATGAGCAGTTCTTC
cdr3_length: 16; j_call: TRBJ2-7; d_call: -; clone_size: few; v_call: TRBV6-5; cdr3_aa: CASSSLGTGDKAEQYF; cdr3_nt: TGTGCCAGCAGCTCCCTAGGGACGGGAGACAAGGCCGAGCAGTACTTC
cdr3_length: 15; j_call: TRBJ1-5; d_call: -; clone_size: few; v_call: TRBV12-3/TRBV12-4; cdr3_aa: CASSFQVIGNQPQHF; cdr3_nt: TGTGCCAGCAGTTTTCAGGTAATCGGGAATCAGCCCCAGCATTTT
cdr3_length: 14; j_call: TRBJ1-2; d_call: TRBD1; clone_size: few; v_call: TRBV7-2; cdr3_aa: CASSPGQLVYGYTF; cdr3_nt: TGTGCCAGCAGCCCGGGACAGCTAGTCTATGGCTACACCTTC
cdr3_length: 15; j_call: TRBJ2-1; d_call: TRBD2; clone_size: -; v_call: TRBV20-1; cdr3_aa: CSAEHSGRAGDEQFF; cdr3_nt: TGCAGTGCAGAACATAGCGGGAGGGCAGGCGATGAGCAGTTCTTC
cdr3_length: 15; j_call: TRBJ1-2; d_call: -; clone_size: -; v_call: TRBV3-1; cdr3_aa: CASSRRQILNYGYTF; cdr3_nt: TGTGCCAGCAGCCGCCGACAGATACTTAACTATGGCTACACCTTC
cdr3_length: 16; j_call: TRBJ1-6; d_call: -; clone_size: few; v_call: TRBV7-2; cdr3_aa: CASTLPGTILNSPLHF; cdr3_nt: TGTGCCAGCACCCTCCCCGGGACTATTCTTAATTCACCCCTCCACTTT
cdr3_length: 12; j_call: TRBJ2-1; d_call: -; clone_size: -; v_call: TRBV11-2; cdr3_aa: CASSLDALDQFF; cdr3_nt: TGTGCCAGCAGCTTAGATGCACTAGACCAGTTCTTC
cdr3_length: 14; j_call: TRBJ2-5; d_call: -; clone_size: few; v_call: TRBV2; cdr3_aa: CASKRAGPRETQYF; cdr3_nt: TGTGCCAGCAAACGGGCGGGCCCGCGAGAGACCCAGTACTTC
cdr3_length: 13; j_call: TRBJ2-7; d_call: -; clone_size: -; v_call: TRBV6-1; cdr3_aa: CASSRSVLGEQYF; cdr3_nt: TGTGCCAGCAGCCGATCCGTCTTGGGCGAGCAGTACTTC
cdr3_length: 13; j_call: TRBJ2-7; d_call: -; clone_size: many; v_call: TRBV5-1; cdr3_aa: CASSLVGPYEQYF; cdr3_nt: TGTGCCAGCAGCTTAGTGGGGCCCTACGAGCAGTACTTC